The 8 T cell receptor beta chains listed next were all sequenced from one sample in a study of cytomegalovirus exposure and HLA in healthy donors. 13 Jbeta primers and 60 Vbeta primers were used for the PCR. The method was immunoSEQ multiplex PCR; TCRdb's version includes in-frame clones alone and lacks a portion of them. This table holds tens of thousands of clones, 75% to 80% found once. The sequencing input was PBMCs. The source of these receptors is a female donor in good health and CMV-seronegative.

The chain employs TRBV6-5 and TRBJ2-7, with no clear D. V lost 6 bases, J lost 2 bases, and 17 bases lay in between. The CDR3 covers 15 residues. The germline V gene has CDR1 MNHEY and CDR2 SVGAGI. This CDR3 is CASSSVRLATYEQYF. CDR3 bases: TGTGCCAGCAGCTCCGTTCGATTGGCCACCTACGAGCAGTACTTC.

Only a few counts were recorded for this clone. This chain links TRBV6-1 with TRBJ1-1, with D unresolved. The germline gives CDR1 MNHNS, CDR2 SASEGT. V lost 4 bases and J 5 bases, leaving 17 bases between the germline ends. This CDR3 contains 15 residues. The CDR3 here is CASSVEPGGSTEAFF. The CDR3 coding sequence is TGTGCCAGCAGTGTGGAACCGGGAGGATCGACTGAAGCTTTCTTT.

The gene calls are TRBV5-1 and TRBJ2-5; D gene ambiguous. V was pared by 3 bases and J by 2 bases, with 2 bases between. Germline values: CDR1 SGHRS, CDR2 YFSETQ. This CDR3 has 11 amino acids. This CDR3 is CASSSQETQYF. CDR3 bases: TGCGCCAGCAGCTCGCAAGAGACCCAGTACTTC. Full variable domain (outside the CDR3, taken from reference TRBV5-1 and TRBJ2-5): KAGVTQTPRYLIKTRGQQVTLSCSPISGHRSVSWYQQTPGQGLQFLFEYFSETQRNKGNFPGRFSGRQFSNSRSEMNVSTLELGDSALYLCASSSQETQYFGPGTRLLVL.

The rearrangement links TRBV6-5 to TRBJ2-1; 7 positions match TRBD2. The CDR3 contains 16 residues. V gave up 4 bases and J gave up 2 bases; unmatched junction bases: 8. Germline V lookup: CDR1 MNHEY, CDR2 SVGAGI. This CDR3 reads CASSSSGRAPYNEQFF. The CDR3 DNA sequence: TGTGCCAGCAGTTCCTCTGGGAGGGCTCCCTACAATGAGCAGTTCTTC.

The DNA for the CDR3 is TGTGCCAGCAGTGACCACAAGAACACTGAAGCTTTCTTT. Its translation: CASSDHKNTEAFF. V is TRBV6-1 and J is TRBJ1-1, with no clear D. Germline V CDR1 and CDR2: MNHNS, SASEGT. Trimming shortened V by 3 bases and J by 1 base, and 6 bases separated the two germline ends. The CDR3 has 13 residues.

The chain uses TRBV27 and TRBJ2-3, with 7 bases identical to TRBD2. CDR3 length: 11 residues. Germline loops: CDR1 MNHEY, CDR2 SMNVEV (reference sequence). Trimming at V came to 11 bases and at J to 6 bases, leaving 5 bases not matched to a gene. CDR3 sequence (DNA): TGTGCCTCCAGGGAGGGCGATACGCAGTATTTT. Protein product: CASREGDTQYF.

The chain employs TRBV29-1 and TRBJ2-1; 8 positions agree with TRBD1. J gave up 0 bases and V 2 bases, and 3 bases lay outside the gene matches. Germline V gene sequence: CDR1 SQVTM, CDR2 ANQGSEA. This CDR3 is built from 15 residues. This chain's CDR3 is CSVEPTGGSYNEQFF. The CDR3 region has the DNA TGCAGCGTTGAACCCACAGGGGGCTCCTACAATGAGCAGTTCTTC.

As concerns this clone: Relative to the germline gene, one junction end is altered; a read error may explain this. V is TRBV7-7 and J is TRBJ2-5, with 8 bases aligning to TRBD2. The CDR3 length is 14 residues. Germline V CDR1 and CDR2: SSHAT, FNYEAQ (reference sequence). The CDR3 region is CASSLSGSQETQYF. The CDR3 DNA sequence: TGTGCTAGCAGCTTAAGCGGGAGCCAAGAGACCCAGTACTTC.